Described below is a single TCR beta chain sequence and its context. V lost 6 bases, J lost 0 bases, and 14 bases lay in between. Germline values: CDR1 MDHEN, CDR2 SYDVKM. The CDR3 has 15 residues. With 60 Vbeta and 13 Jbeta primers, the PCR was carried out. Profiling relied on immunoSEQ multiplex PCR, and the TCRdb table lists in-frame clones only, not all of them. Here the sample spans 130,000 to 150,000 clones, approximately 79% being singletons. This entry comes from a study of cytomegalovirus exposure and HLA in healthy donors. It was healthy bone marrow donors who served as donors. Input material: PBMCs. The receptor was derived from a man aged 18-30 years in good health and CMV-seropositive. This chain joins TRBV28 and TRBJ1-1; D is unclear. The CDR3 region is CASRLTTPMNTEAFF. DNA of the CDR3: TGTGCCAGCAGACTGACTACACCCATGAACACTGAAGCTTTCTTT.